This T cell receptor beta chain was sequenced in a study of OX40 agonist ivuxolimab in advanced cancers. Study information: The patients got ivuxolimab, which is an agonistic anti-OX40 (CD134) antibody.

Clones were sequenced by immunoSEQ multiplex PCR, and TCRdb holds only the in-frame ones, with some missing. The repertoire holds about 8,000 clones, with about 90% as singletons. Whole-study findings and limits: Partial responders at 0.1-3.0 mg/kg showed near-lowest clonal expansion. The average count of expanded clones was higher among CD8+ T cells than among CD4+.

As concerns this clone: What it recognizes is unknown.

Unmatched junction bases numbered 10, after V lost 4 bases and J lost 8 bases. Germline assignment: CDR1 SGHDT and CDR2 YYEEEE. This CDR3 is 16 amino acids long. The origin of this receptor is an adult with an advanced solid tumor such as melanoma, head and neck, liver or kidney cancer. The rearrangement joins TRBV5-6 to TRBJ2-1, with 12 bases aligning to TRBD2. The input for sequencing was CD4+ or CD8+ T cells sorted from blood, taken in a trial of the OX40 agonist ivuxolimab. This CDR3 reads CASSPPTSGRGHEQFF. The CDR3 bases are TGTGCCAGCAGCCCCCCGACTAGCGGGAGAGGCCATGAGCAGTTCTTC.